Listed below are T cell receptor beta chains from one sample, sequenced in a study. One entry per CDR3 protein, called by TCRdb with MiXCR from the 5' RACE reads. The sample lists some 8,700 distinct CDR3 sequences; 16% were seen once. Sample: memory CD4+ T cells sorted from blood. All receptors come from a female donor with breast cancer. Both conserved end residues are part of each CDR3.

V gene,J gene,CDR3 protein
TRBV5-1,TRBJ2-1,CASSLDRTSVNEQFF
TRBV24-1,TRBJ2-5,CATSDPGLAGVGETQYF
TRBV5-1,TRBJ2-7,CASSLSPGTVYEQYF
TRBV2,TRBJ2-1,CASSEWRERNEQFF
TRBV5-4,TRBJ2-1,CASSLAGDLAFGEQFF
TRBV7-9,TRBJ2-7,CASSLGGATYEQYF
TRBV29-1,TRBJ1-2,CSVTEANYGYTF
TRBV4-3,TRBJ2-1,CASSQEDREDNEQFF
TRBV12-5,TRBJ2-1,CASGLRPLGSGTLNEQFF
TRBV7-3,TRBJ1-1,CASSLTIQGDTEAFF
TRBV28,TRBJ1-6,CASSSPRQGPNSPLHF
TRBV7-2,TRBJ2-5,CASSSGTGGETQYF
TRBV20-1,TRBJ2-3,CSARDLLASPTDTQYF
TRBV25-1,TRBJ1-3,CASSRAVYGNTIYF
TRBV4-1,TRBJ1-2,CASATGDSPSNYGYTF
TRBV28,TRBJ2-7,CASRKGQSSYERYF
TRBV7-2,TRBJ2-1,CASTPGGASGKNEQFF
TRBV5-5,TRBJ2-2,CASSLVGLSTGELFF
TRBV29-1,TRBJ2-7,CSVERGSGGEQYF
TRBV28,TRBJ1-2,CASSLAGNRNYGDTF
TRBV7-9,TRBJ2-1,CASSPRTGGGNEQFF
TRBV5-1,TRBJ1-3,CASSPGTAGNTIYF
TRBV7-8,TRBJ2-3,CASSQPGRDTQYF
TRBV18,TRBJ2-7,CASSPRWTSYEQYF
TRBV7-9,TRBJ2-3,CASSLGGDPGDTQYF
TRBV28,TRBJ1-2,CASTAGSSGYTF
TRBV5-1,TRBJ2-1,CASNRGEADTYNEQFF
TRBV28,TRBJ2-1,CASSTSRVAGGNEQFF
TRBV5-1,TRBJ2-7,CASSPMTGGAYEQYF
TRBV2,TRBJ2-1,CASSPGVAGEGYNEQFF
TRBV24-1,TRBJ2-1,CATSDSGQVNEQFF
TRBV5-1,TRBJ2-3,CASSLQGLASDTQYF
TRBV4-1,TRBJ1-1,CASSQDEVGTEAFF
TRBV20-1,TRBJ2-7,CSAPGPRQGEQYF
TRBV7-3,TRBJ2-5,CASSLTGRQGRETQYF
TRBV5-5,TRBJ2-5,CASSFPGRGQETQYF
TRBV30,TRBJ2-3,CALETGGYTQYF
TRBV12-3/TRBV12-4,TRBJ2-1,CASSRAAGYNEQFF
TRBV5-1,TRBJ1-1,CASSSDRLRSNTEAFF
TRBV18,TRBJ2-6,CASSPSSGANVLTF
TRBV5-1,TRBJ2-5,CASSPRTDSQETQYF
TRBV3-1,TRBJ2-5,CASSLRTEETQYF
TRBV7-9,TRBJ2-7,CASSPLLAGDTLYEQYF
TRBV5-1,TRBJ2-1,CASSSHGTSVSNEQFF
TRBV7-3,TRBJ2-2,CASSLMGNTGELFF
TRBV7-6,TRBJ2-2,CASSPSGRELFF
TRBV7-8,TRBJ2-7,CASSLATSGSGEQYF
TRBV9,TRBJ1-1,CVSSGQGGATEAFF